The 28 T cell receptor beta chains presented below share a single source sample, sequenced in a study of CD8 T cells in ankylosing spondylitis. Study-wide points: Seven or eight highly homologous variants formed a TCR beta motif that appeared characteristic of ankylosing spondylitis blood.

TCRdb re-derived calls from the 5' RACE reads in MiXCR, one entry per CDR3 protein. The table shows around 480,000 distinct CDR3 sequences, with 17% occurring only once. These receptors are not linked to any known antigen. Sequenced: blood, either unsorted or a sorted T cell fraction (not recorded which). The receptors derive from a male donor with ankylosing spondylitis.

There are a few counts of this clonotype. The chain is built from TRBV7-9 and TRBJ2-1; D is unclear. This CDR3 spans 14 amino acids. CDR1 is SEHNR and CDR2 is FQNEAQ in the germline V gene (reference sequence). Trimming took off 5 bases at V and 8 bases at J, with 16 bases between the two ends. The CDR3 DNA reads TGTGCCAGCAGCCTACGCCCCGTCCGGGATGAGCAGTTCTTC. Translation: CASSLRPVRDEQFF.

This clonotype showed up many times. J is TRBJ1-3 and V is TRBV7-9, with TRBD1 identical over 8 bases. The CDR3 runs to 15 residues. V shed 10 bases, J shed 0 bases, and the junction held 8 bases outside the gene matches. The germline gives CDR1 SEHNR, CDR2 FQNEAQ (reference sequence). CDR3 loop: CAIGQGPDSGNTIYF. CDR3 bases: TGTGCCATCGGACAGGGTCCTGACTCTGGAAACACCATATATTTT.

This clonotype was observed a few times. J is TRBJ2-3 and V is TRBV29-1; D perhaps matches TRBD1 (6 bases). The CDR3 covers 15 residues. CDR1 and CDR2 from the germline V gene are SQVTM and ANQGSEA. Trimming cost V 2 bases and J 1 base, with 13 bases left between them. The CDR3 is CSVEHQGWGTDTQYF. Written as DNA, the CDR3 is TGCAGCGTTGAACACCAGGGGTGGGGCACAGATACGCAGTATTTT.

V usage is TRBV20-1 and J usage is TRBJ2-1, with D possibly matching TRBD1 (6 bases). This CDR3 contains 12 residues. Germline V gene data show CDR1 as DFQATT and CDR2 as SNEGSKA (reference sequence). Trimming took 3 bases from V and 8 from J, leaving 11 bases between them. CDR3 DNA: TGCAGTGCTAGTGGGACACGGGATGAGCAGTTCTTC. As protein: CSASGTRDEQFF.

This clonotype has only a few counts. The junction and the germline gene differ at one end; a read error may be behind it. This chain joins TRBV7-7 and TRBJ2-2, with 12 nucleotides matching TRBD1. The CDR3 consists of 16 residues. Germline values: CDR1 SSHAT, CDR2 FNYEAQ (reference sequence). The CDR3 sequence: CASSPGQGAWDGELFF. The CDR3 DNA follows: TGTGCTAGCAGCCCGGGACAGGGGGCTTGGGACGGGGAGCTGTTTTTT.

The chain joins TRBV20-1 to TRBJ1-2, with a possible D match to TRBD1 (6 bases). Trimming stripped 4 bases from V and 8 bases from J, with 20 bases between. CDR1 DFQATT and CDR2 SNEGSKA come from the germline V gene (reference sequence). The CDR3 spans 14 residues. The DNA of the CDR3 is TGCAGTGCTACGGTGACGGGGGCGCCGGTCGGCTACACCTTC. It codes for CSATVTGAPVGYTF.

This clonotype occurred a few times. The chain couples TRBV5-1 to TRBJ2-7, with a weak D call TRBD2 (5 bases). V lost 1 base and J lost 5, with 13 bases in between. The germline CDR1 and CDR2 sequences are SGHRS and YFSETQ. This CDR3 comprises 14 residues. CDR3: CASSLSRGEDEQYF. In DNA form, the CDR3 reads TGCGCCAGCAGCTTGTCTCGGGGAGAGGACGAGCAGTACTTC.

About this clonotype: This could be a read error, since a much larger clone is one nucleotide away. J is TRBJ2-7 and V is TRBV14; D not resolved. Germline lookup yields CDR1 SGHDN and CDR2 FVKESK. The CDR3 length is 11 residues. V was trimmed by 3 bases and J by 5 bases, leaving 5 bases between them. CDR3 in amino acids: CASSHGNEQYF. The CDR3 nucleotides read TGTGCCAGCAGCCATGGGAACGAGCAGTACTTC. Full variable domain (rest looked up from reference TRBV14 and TRBJ2-7): EAGVTQFPSHSVIEKGQTVTLRCDPISGHDNLYWYRRVMGKEIKFLLHFVKESKQDESGMPNNRFLAERTGGTYSTLKVQPAELEDSGVYFCASSHGNEQYFGPGTRLTVT.

The rearrangement joins TRBV4-1 to TRBJ1-3; D possibly corresponds to TRBD1 (5 bases). The CDR3 spans 18 residues. CDR1 MGHRA and CDR2 YSYEKL come from the germline V gene. V was clipped by 1 base and J by 1 base, with 17 bases between them. In DNA form, the CDR3 reads TGCGCCAGCAGCCAAGCTTCTAGGGGTAGGGATTCTGGAAACACCATATATTTT. Its protein product is CASSQASRGRDSGNTIYF.

A few counts support this clonotype. The chain carries TRBV5-1 and TRBJ2-1; possibly TRBD2 for D (6 bases). CDR3 size: 17 residues. Trimming stripped 3 bases from V and 5 bases from J, with 21 bases between. Germline V gives CDR1 SGHRS, CDR2 YFSETQ. CDR3 bases: TGCGCCAGCAGCTCCAAAAACGGGACTCGCATGAACAATGAGCAGTTCTTC. Encoded protein: CASSSKNGTRMNNEQFF.

This clonotype was recorded at least ten times. The chain employs TRBV11-2 and TRBJ2-2; D is uncertain. The CDR3 spans 14 residues. Germline V gene lookup returns CDR1 SGHAT and CDR2 FQNNGV. V gave up 1 base and J gave up 6 bases, with 9 bases separating them. The CDR3: CASSLGFGSGELFF. DNA for the CDR3: TGTGCCAGCAGCTTAGGTTTCGGGTCCGGGGAGCTGTTTTTT.

In this sample, this clonotype turned up many times. This chain uses TRBV3-1 with TRBJ1-5; TRBD1 agrees at 9 bases. V dropped 3 bases and J dropped 5; count of bases not matched to a gene: 8. The CDR3 is made up of 16 amino acids. Looked up from germline, CDR1 is LGHDT and CDR2 is YNNKEL (reference sequence). The CDR3 coding sequence is TGTGCCAGCAGCCAGCGCTTCGGGACAGGGCATCAGCCCCAGCATTTT. This gives the protein CASSQRFGTGHQPQHF.

This clonotype has only a few counts. J is TRBJ2-3 and V is TRBV4-2; a possible D gene is TRBD2 (5 bases). CDR1 LGHNA and CDR2 YNFKEQ come from the germline V gene. There are 17 residues in the CDR3. Trimming pared 0 bases from V and 2 bases from J, leaving 15 bases between. The CDR3 region is CASSQDRSGSHTDTQYF. The CDR3 DNA reads TGTGCCAGCAGCCAAGATCGGAGCGGATCACACACAGATACGCAGTATTTT.

This chain uses TRBV19 with TRBJ2-1, with 8 bases identical to TRBD2. The V gene end was trimmed by 4 bases and the J gene end by 2 bases; junction bases not matched to a gene: 4. The CDR3 is 15 amino acids. The V gene's germline CDR1 is LNHDA and CDR2 SQIVND (reference sequence). This chain's CDR3 is CASSSSGVPYNEQFF. CDR3 nucleotides: TGTGCCAGTAGTAGTAGCGGGGTACCCTACAATGAGCAGTTCTTC.

This chain uses TRBV2 with TRBJ2-1, with D unresolved. V dropped 3 bases and J dropped 3 bases, with 12 bases sitting between them. This CDR3 contains 15 residues. CDR1 SNHLY and CDR2 FYNNEI come from the germline V gene. CDR3 in DNA: TGTGCCAGCAGTGATCCGAACCAGAACTACAATGAGCAGTTCTTC. It encodes CASSDPNQNYNEQFF.

This clonotype was observed at least ten times. The chain recombines TRBV9 with TRBJ2-5, with TRBD2 as a possible D gene (5 bases). Germline V CDR1 and CDR2: SGDLS, YYNGEE. The CDR3 totals 17 residues. V lost 0 bases to trimming and J lost 3 bases, with 18 bases between them. The CDR3 nucleotides read TGTGCCAGCAGCGTAGACGGCGGGCCACCAATTAAAGAGACCCAGTACTTC. It encodes CASSVDGGPPIKETQYF.

The table lists this clonotype with a few counts. CDR3 loop: CASSQDQRENRQREQFF. The DNA of the CDR3 is TGTGCCAGCAGCCAAGATCAGCGGGAGAACCGCCAGCGTGAGCAGTTCTTC. This sequence joins TRBV3-1 and TRBJ2-1; TRBD2 aligns across 8 bases. Trimming cost V 0 bases and J 9 bases; bases outside gene matches: 13. The germline CDR1 and CDR2 sequences are LGHDT and YNNKEL (reference sequence). This CDR3 is 17 amino acids long.

The table lists this clonotype with a few counts. J is TRBJ1-3 and V is TRBV7-8, with D maybe TRBD1 (6 bases). CDR1 and CDR2 (germline): SGHVS, FQNEAQ. This CDR3 comprises 14 residues. The V gene lost 5 bases and the J gene lost 2 bases, with 10 bases spanning the gap. The CDR3 DNA follows: TGTGCCAGCAGCCGAGGGGGAACTGGAAACACCATATATTTT. It yields the protein CASSRGGTGNTIYF.

The chain joins TRBV20-1 to TRBJ1-1; 8 bases map to TRBD1. The J segment lost 1 base and the V segment lost 6 bases, leaving 19 bases of the junction unmatched. The CDR3 runs to 18 residues. Looked up from germline, CDR1 is DFQATT and CDR2 is SNEGSKA (reference sequence). The CDR3 region is CSAFRPQGAGASNTEAFF. CDR3 DNA: TGCAGTGCCTTCAGGCCCCAGGGGGCAGGTGCCTCGAACACTGAAGCTTTCTTT.

This clonotype was seen more than once but under ten times. The chain combines TRBV4-1 with TRBJ2-5; the match to TRBD2 covers 9 bases. CDR1 is MGHRA, CDR2 YSYEKL, per germline. The CDR3 length is 16 residues. V was pared by 4 bases and J by 5 bases, with 11 bases of the junction left unmatched. CDR3: CASSPLWREGRETQYF. The CDR3 nucleotides read TGCGCCAGCAGCCCCCTCTGGCGGGAGGGCCGGGAGACCCAGTACTTC.

This clonotype was seen many times. V and J are TRBV5-1 and TRBJ2-1, with D hard to call. V was trimmed by 0 bases and J by 9 bases, leaving 13 bases between them. There are 14 residues in the CDR3. CDR1 is SGHRS, CDR2 YFSETQ, per germline. The DNA for the CDR3 is TGCGCCAGCAGCTTGGTAGCTCCCCCGCGTGAGCAGTTCTTC. This codes for CASSLVAPPREQFF.

This sequence joins TRBV6-1 and TRBJ1-1; 7 bases agree with TRBD1. This CDR3 contains 14 residues. In germline, CDR1 is MNHNS, CDR2 SASEGT. With 5 bases clipped from V and 11 bases from J, the junction kept 14 bases outside the gene matches. CDR3 DNA: TGTGCCAGCAGTCAACAGGGGCTAAGATCCGGGGCTTTCTTT. Amino acids: CASSQQGLRSGAFF.

The rearrangement joins TRBV3-1 to TRBJ1-2; 9 bases match TRBD1. Germline V gene sequence: CDR1 LGHDT, CDR2 YNNKEL (reference sequence). The CDR3 length is 15 residues. V was pared by 3 bases and J by 14 bases, with 16 bases of the junction left unmatched. CDR3 coding DNA: TGTGCCAGCAGCCACTCGACCGGGACAGGGATCCGTGGTACCTTC. Residues: CASSHSTGTGIRGTF.

A few counts support this clonotype. The rearrangement uses TRBV27 and TRBJ1-6; possible D gene TRBD1, 6 bases. Germline loops: CDR1 MNHEY, CDR2 SMNVEV (reference sequence). This CDR3 has 14 residues. The germline V and J ends were trimmed by 5 bases and 10 bases, with 15 bases remaining between them. The CDR3 here is CASSITQGLSPLHF. The DNA of the CDR3 is TGTGCCAGCAGTATCACACAGGGTTTGTCACCCCTCCACTTT.

This chain joins TRBV4-1 and TRBJ1-2; tentative D call: TRBD1 (6 bases). The CDR3 extends over 15 amino acids. Trimming pared 0 bases from V and 4 bases from J, leaving 12 bases between. CDR1 is MGHRA, CDR2 YSYEKL, per germline. CDR3 loop: CASSQDLQGSYGYTF. The CDR3 DNA is TGCGCCAGCAGCCAAGACTTACAGGGTTCCTATGGCTACACCTTC.

The J gene is TRBJ2-3, the V gene TRBV9; no reliable D call. Germline V gives CDR1 SGDLS, CDR2 YYNGEE. The V end was cut by 0 bases, the J end by 5 bases, with 13 bases between. This CDR3 region has 15 residues. The CDR3 spells CASSVDPVAQDTQYF. The CDR3 bases are TGTGCCAGCAGCGTAGATCCCGTAGCCCAAGATACGCAGTATTTT.

The chain carries TRBV7-2 and TRBJ2-7, with D possibly being TRBD1 (6 bases). The V and J ends lost 4 bases and 2 bases respectively, with 12 bases between them. CDR1 is SGHTA and CDR2 is FQGNSA in the germline V gene. The CDR3 has 14 amino acids. DNA of the CDR3: TGTGCCAGCAGCTCCACGACAGGTACCTACGAGCAGTACTTC. This sequence encodes CASSSTTGTYEQYF.

V gene TRBV12-3 or TRBV12-4 combines with J gene TRBJ2-2, with a weak D call TRBD1 (6 bases). This CDR3 has 16 amino acids. Trimming stripped 2 bases from V and 5 bases from J, with 15 bases between. CDR3 amino acids: CASSLYGTKITGELFF. The CDR3 nucleotides read TGTGCCAGCAGTTTATATGGGACAAAAATTACCGGGGAGCTGTTTTTT.